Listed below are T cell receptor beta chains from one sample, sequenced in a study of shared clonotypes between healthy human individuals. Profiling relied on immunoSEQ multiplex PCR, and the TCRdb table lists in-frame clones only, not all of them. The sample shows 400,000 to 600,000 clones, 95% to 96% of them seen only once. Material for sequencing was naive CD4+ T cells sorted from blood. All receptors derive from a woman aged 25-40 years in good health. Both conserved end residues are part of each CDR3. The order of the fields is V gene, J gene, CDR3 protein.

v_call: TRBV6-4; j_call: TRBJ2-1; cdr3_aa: CASSDLAGFSYNEQFF
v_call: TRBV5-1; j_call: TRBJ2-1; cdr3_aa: CASGPGHEQFF
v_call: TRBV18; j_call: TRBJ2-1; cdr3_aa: CASSPHDGPSSYNEQFF
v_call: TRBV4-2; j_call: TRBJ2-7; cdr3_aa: CASSQQGLAGGGEQYF
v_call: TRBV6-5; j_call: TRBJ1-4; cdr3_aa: CASSYGTSYEKLFF
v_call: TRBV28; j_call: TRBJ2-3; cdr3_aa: CAGALRAQDTQYF
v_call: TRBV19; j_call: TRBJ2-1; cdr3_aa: CASSADRVFEQFF
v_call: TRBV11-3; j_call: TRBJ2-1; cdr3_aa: CASSYGLAGGTSDNEQFF
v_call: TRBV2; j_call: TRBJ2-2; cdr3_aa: CATSKQGLETGELFF
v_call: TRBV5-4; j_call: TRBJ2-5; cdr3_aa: CASSFWAGGRETQYF
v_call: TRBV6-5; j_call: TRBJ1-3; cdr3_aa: CASSYGRSSGNTIYF
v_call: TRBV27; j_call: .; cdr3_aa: CASSLTGPYEQYF
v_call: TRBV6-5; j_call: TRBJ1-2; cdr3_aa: CASSPFRYGYTF
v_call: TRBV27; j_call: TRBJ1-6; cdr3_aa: CASSLSRQGDSPLHF
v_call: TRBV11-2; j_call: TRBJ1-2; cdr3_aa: CASSSRDRANYGYTF
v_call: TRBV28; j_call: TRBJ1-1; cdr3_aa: CASSLPLGGNTEAFF
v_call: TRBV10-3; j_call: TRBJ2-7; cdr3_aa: CAISSLAGYEQYF
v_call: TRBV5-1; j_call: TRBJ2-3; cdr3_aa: CASSLDRVVTDTQYF
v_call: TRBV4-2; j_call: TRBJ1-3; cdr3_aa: CASSPAQGNGNTIYF
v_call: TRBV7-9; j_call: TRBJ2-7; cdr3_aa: CASSLAGDEQYF
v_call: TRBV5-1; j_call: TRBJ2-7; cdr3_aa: CASSPPGLEDSYEQYF
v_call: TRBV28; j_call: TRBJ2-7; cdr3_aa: CASSSDQVRRQYF
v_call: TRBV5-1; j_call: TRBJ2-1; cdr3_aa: CASRHGNPSYNEQFF
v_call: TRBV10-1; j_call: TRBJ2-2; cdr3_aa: CASGGLAGRGELFF
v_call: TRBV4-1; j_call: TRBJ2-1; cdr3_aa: CASSQGPLGPGLISYNEQFF
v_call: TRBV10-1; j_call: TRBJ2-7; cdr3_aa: CASSESPGARREQYF
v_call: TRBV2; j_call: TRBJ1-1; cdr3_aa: CASSPRPLAEAFF
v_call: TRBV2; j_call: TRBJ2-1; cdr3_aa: CASSENGLLNNEQFF
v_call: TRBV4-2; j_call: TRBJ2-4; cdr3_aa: CASSRQPGTGDKNIQYF
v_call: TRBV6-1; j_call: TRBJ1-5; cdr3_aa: CASSELGGRDNQPQHF
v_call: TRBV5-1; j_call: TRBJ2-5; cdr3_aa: CASSLESSSETQYF
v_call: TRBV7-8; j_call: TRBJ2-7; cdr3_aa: CASSLVPWSYEQYF
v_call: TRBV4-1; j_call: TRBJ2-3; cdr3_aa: CASSLQGTDTQYF
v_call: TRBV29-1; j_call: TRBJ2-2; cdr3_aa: CSVGKAGSNTGELFF
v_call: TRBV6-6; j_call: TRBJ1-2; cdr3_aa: CASSALANYGYTF
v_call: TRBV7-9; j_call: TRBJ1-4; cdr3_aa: CASTSDEPGSNEKLFF
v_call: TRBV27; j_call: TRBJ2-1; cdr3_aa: CASSFRGTGARKQFF
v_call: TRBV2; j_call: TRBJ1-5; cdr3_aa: CASNGEANQPQHF
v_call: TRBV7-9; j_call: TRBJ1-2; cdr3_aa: CASSLAVLGFGANYGYTF
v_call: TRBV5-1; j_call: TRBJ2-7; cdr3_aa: CASSLGQGRSYEQYF
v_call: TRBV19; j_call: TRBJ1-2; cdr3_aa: CASSIRGPNYGYTF
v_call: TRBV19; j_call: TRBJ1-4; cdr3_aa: CASSITRKRMEKLFF
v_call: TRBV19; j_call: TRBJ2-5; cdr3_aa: CASSRTPRQETQYF
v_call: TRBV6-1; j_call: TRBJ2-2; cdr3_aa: CASSLNSRTGELFF
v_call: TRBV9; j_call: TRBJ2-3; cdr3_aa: CASSVGLAGGMGDTQYF
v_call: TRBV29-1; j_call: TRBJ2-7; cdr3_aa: CSVELGTSGILKERSDEQYF
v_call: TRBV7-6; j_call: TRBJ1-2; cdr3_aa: CASSASPGGGYTF
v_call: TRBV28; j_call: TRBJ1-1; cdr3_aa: CASSPTLGWTEAFF
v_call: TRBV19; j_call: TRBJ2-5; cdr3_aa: CASSIIGQGGETQYF
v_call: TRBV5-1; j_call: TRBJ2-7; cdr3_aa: CASSLTGAFTYEQYF
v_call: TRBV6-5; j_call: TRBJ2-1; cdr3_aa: CASSPPGQGNEQFF
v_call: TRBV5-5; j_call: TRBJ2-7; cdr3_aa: CASSFPAGVGEQYF
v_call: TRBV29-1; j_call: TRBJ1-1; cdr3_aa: CSVPSGGNTEAFF
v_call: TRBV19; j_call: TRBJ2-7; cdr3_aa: CASSRNRDRGYEQYF
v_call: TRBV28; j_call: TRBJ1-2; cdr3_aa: CASSSTGHGYTF